In its sample, the clone carrying this T cell receptor beta chain was seen once. Antigen specificity is unknown. The conserved closing phenylalanine or tryptophan is absent in this CDR3, likely reflecting a read error. This record belongs to a study of tumor and adjacent non-tumor tissue in lung cancer. A modified ARM-PCR protocol with three rounds of nested PCR amplified TCRbeta. TCRdb re-called the multiplex PCR reads through MiXCR, storing one row per CDR3 protein. The table includes some 77,000 distinct CDR3 sequences, 55% to 70% detected once. V lost 4 bases and J 4 bases, leaving 18 bases between the germline ends. The CDR3 has 15 residues. Germline V lookup: CDR1 SGHTS, CDR2 YDEGEE. The template was RNA from unsorted bulk tissue. Study-wide points: Shorter survival was associated with higher TCR diversity in tumors.

The gene calls are TRBV5-8 and TRBJ2-7; D may be TRBD2 (5 bases). The sequencing sample was made of lung tumor tissue. This TCR came from a woman in her 70s with non-small cell lung cancer. For the CDR3, the DNA is TGTGCCAGCAGCCCAACCCGGAGTAGCGTGTACGAGCAGTACTAC. This codes for CASSPTRSSVYEQYY.